One sample yielded the 3 T cell receptor beta chains listed below, sequenced in a study of T cell repertoires in cytomegalovirus infection. TCRdb re-analysed the reads in MiXCR, keeping a single row per CDR3 protein. The sample has 65,000 to 90,000 distinct CDR3 sequences, approximately 3.7% seen once. Specimen: PBMCs. The receptor source for this set is a human donor in good health (CMV status not recorded). Some clones in this sample may be carry-over from other donors' samples.

In its sample, this clonotype was seen many times. The J gene is TRBJ1-2, the V gene TRBV12-3 or TRBV12-4; D is uncertain. CDR3 length: 12 amino acids. Trimming shortened V by 5 bases and J by 8 bases, and 12 bases separated the two germline ends. The CDR3 loop reads CASSLAGSGYTF. The CDR3 DNA is TGTGCCAGCAGTCTTGCGGGGAGCGGCTACACCTTC.

This clonotype was counted at least ten times. The rearrangement uses TRBV19 and TRBJ1-5, with D possibly TRBD1 on 5 matching bases. V lost 6 bases to trimming and J lost 3 bases, with 15 bases between them. The CDR3 totals 15 residues. Germline CDR1 reads LNHDA; CDR2 reads SQIVND (reference sequence). The CDR3 reads CASSGNRGINQPQHF. The CDR3 DNA reads TGTGCCAGTAGCGGGAACCGGGGCATCAATCAGCCCCAGCATTTT.

This clonotype appeared many times. The rearrangement joins TRBV7-2 to TRBJ1-2, with 8 bases matching TRBD1. Germline-derived CDR1 and CDR2 are SGHTA and FQGNSA. CDR3 size: 16 residues. V was clipped by 0 bases and J by 8 bases; unmatched bases: 11. The CDR3 sequence is CASSLARGQGAQGYTF. The CDR3 bases are TGTGCCAGCAGCTTAGCGCGGGGGCAGGGGGCGCAAGGCTACACCTTC. The whole variable domain, remainder taken from reference TRBV7-2 and TRBJ1-2, is GAGVSQSPSNKVTEKGKDVELRCDPISGHTALYWYRQSLGQGLEFLIYFQGNSAPDKSGLPSDRFSAERTGGSVSTLTIQRTQQEDSAVYLCASSLARGQGAQGYTFGSGTRLTVV.